This T cell receptor (beta chain) was retrieved from a study of T-cell memory formation after mild COVID-19. The germline V and J ends were trimmed by 1 base and 3 bases, with 7 bases remaining between them. The CDR3 totals 13 residues. The germline V gene encodes CDR1 MGHRA and CDR2 YSYEKL. TCRdb passed the 5' RACE reads through MiXCR, listing each CDR3 protein once. The profile shows 110,000 to 150,000 distinct CDR3 sequences, 11% to 15% of them singletons. The rearrangement uses TRBV4-1 and TRBJ2-7; D call uncertain. Sequencing input: PBMCs or a T cell subset sorted from them (not recorded which). This clonotype was obtained from an adult woman who had mild COVID-19 (a few samples of this study predate the infection). Cell type and time point are not known. The CDR3 is CASSQGVGYEQYF. The CDR3 nucleotides read TGCGCCAGCAGCCAAGGCGTCGGCTACGAGCAGTACTTC.